The entry that follows covers one TCR beta chain sequence. This clone has just a few counts. What this receptor recognizes is not known. No much larger clonotype is one base removed from it; base qualities were not supplied. This entry comes from a study of beta chain features in type 1 diabetes (dated by TCRdb to between 2017 and 2018). Background for the entire study: Mean age, gender distribution, total cell number and subset yield were not different between patients and healthy donors. A total of 85 million to 140 million sorted cells were examined across all samples, and the number of cells per subset was strongly correlated with RNA yield. The study compared TCRB repertoires of sorted circulating CD4+ T cell subsets between recently diagnosed type 1 diabetes patients and matched healthy donors. Naive and central memory subsets were obtained from all 30 or so donors, but regulatory and stem cell-like memory subsets were isolated from only 8 patients and 8 healthy donors. Paper-wide results and their limitations: PCR may preferentially amplify shorter templates, but because patient and control samples were amplified and corrected together, any resulting skew would affect both groups equally. Naive, central memory and regulatory TCRB repertoires appeared to be more similar among patients than among healthy donors. In all four CD4+ subsets, TCRB CDR3 length was moderately but significantly shorter in type 1 diabetes patients. At VDJ recombination sites, patients with type 1 diabetes made fewer insertions and deleted more nucleotides, a pattern implying thymic rearrangement abnormalities. Because cDNA was sequenced instead of genomic DNA, highly expressing activated cells could be over-represented, though the groups showed no difference in activation or CD3 levels. HLA sub-analyses involved small numbers of individuals, so any influence of HLA type on TCRB rearrangement remained unresolved.

From the cysteine through the phenylalanine, the CDR3 covers 16 amino acids. Kept here is only the CDR3 DNA, which spans 48 bases and is read in frame from base 1. Clipping removes 5 bases from V and 3 bases from J, with 6 as the unmatched junction base count. The germline V gene yields SGHDN for CDR1 and FVKESK for CDR2. The entire isolated RNA was reverse transcribed using the High Capacity cDNA Reverse Transcription Kit, and thus expressed TCRB transcripts were sequenced. Deep immunoSEQ sequencing was performed on naive, central memory and regulatory T cell samples, with an average of roughly 3.3 million total reads per sample. Sorted cells were lysed in RLT buffer, and RNA was extracted using DNase-treated RNeasy Micro or Mini kits according to cell number. Each cell subset was processed on its own to prevent cross-contamination, while patient and healthy donor samples were processed together. Using the immunoSEQ multiplex PCR, TCRB sequences were amplified from cDNA into 87-bp fragments spanning the CDR3 region. Sequencing of the amplicons was performed on the Illumina HiSeq platform. The original methods were these. Synthetic template baselines were used to correct PCR bias computationally, reads within Hamming distance 2 were collapsed, and singletons that could not be merged were discarded. Reads were aligned against IMGT so that V, D and J genes, CDR3 length and insertions or deletions at six rearrangement sites could be assigned. Within each subset, clonotype counts were normalized to the number of sorted cells before true diversity and Gini coefficients were calculated with the tcR R package. The overlap coefficient, calculated on TCRB nucleotide sequences, was used to quantify repertoire sharing. Out-of-frame TCRB sequences from naive cells were analyzed as a proxy for the pre-selection repertoire. Entries here come from immuneACCESS through TCRdb and include only in-frame sequences with V and J called. Some clones fail to appear in such tables; in the studies checked, an unresolved V gene covers under half of the shortfall, and the cause of the remainder is unknown. The V and J calls and the clone size are those of that table, but D and trimming were determined from the DNA. The sample has 400,000 to 500,000 clones on record, approximately 13% of them singletons. The ten biggest clones cover around 0.039% of the sample.

A single peripheral blood draw of about 116 mL on average was collected from each donor into heparinised tubes. Using a panel that included CD45RO, CCR7, CD25, CD127, CD95 and CD27, naive, central memory, regulatory and stem cell-like memory CD4+ T cells were sorted on a BD FACSAria II. A purity above 98% was achieved for all sorted populations. PBMCs were separated immediately by Lymphoprep density gradient centrifugation and were stained directly, without being cultured. To minimize batch effects, samples were stained and sorted in pairs, one healthy donor with one patient per experiment. This TCR was sampled from a man younger than 45 in good health. What was sequenced was naive CD4+ T cells from blood. The sample's cell subset or site label, decoded: true naive CD4+ T cells. This receptor chain uses TRBV14 and TRBJ2-3, with 12 bases in between that match TRBD2. The CDR3 protein is CASSSRLAGVTDTQYF. The DNA is TGTGCCAGCAGCTCGCGACTAGCGGGAGTTACAGATACGCAGTATTTT.